This T cell receptor (beta chain) appears in the sequencing data of a study of molecular identifiers for immune sequencing clone quantification. About the study: Replicate runs used RNA from roughly 21,000 or 96,000 naive CD8 cells, which was split five ways into aliquots, and four of those aliquots were then sequenced.

The sorting of naive CD8 T cells used the CD8+CD4-CCR7+CD45RA+ phenotype. TCRdb used MiXCR to reprocess the PCR reads, holding one entry per CDR3 protein. The data contain 550,000 to 750,000 distinct CDR3 sequences, just under 20% of them singletons. At least ten counts were recorded for this clonotype. This sequence originates from a human donor in good health. Some libraries in this study had Jurkat cell RNA spiked in. Material for sequencing was naive CD8+ T cells from blood, with Jurkat cell RNA spiked in. Subset in this sample: FACS-sorted CD8+CD4-CCR7+CD45RA+ naive T cells.

CDR3 DNA sequence: TGTGCCAGCAGCCAAGAGGGGGGATATGGCTACACCTTC. Its protein is CASSQEGGYGYTF. This chain joins TRBV4-2 and TRBJ1-2; a weak D match, TRBD1 (5 bases). Germline loops: CDR1 LGHNA, CDR2 YNFKEQ. The CDR3 consists of 13 residues. Trimming removed 0 bases from V and 5 bases from J, with 7 bases in between.